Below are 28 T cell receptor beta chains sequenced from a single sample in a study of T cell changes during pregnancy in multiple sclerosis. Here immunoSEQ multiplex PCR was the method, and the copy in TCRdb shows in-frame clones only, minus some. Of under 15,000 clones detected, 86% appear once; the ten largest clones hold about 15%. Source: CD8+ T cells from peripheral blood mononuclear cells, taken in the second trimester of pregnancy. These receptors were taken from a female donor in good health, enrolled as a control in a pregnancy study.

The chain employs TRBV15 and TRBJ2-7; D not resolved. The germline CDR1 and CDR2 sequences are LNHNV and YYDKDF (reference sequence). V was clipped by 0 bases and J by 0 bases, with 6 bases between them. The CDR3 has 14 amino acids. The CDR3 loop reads CATSRDRSSYEQYF. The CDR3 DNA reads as TGTGCCACCAGCAGAGACCGGAGCTCCTACGAGCAGTACTTC.

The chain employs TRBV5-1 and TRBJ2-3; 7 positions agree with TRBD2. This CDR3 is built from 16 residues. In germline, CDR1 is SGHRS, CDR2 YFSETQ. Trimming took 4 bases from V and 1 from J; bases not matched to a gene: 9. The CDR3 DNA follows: TGCGCCAGCAGCGGGCTATTGGCGGGGGGCACAGATACGCAGTATTTT. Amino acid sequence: CASSGLLAGGTDTQYF.

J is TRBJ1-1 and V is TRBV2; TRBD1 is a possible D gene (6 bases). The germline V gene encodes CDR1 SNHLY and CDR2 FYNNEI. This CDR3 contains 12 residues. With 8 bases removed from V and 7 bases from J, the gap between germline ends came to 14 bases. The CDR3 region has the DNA TGTGCCAGCTTCCGACAGGTTTATGAAGCTTTCTTT. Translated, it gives CASFRQVYEAFF.

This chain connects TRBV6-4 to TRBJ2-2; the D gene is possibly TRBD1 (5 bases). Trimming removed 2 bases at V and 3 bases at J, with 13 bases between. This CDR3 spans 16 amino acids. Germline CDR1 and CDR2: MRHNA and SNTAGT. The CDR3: CASSDGKGADTGELFF. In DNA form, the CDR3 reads TGTGCCAGCAGTGACGGTAAAGGGGCCGACACCGGGGAGCTGTTTTTT.

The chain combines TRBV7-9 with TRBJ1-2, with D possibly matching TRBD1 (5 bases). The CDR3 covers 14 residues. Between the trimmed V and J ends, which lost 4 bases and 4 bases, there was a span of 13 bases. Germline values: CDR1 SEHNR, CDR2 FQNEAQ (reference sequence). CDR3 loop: CASSSPDSPYGYTF. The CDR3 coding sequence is TGTGCCAGCAGCTCCCCCGACAGTCCCTATGGCTACACCTTC.

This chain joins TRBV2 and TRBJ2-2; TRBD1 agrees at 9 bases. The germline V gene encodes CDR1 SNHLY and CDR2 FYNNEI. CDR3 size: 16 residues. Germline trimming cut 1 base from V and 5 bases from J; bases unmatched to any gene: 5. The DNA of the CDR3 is TGTGCCAGCAGTGAAGACGGGACAGGGCGAACCGGGGAGCTGTTTTTT. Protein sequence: CASSEDGTGRTGELFF.

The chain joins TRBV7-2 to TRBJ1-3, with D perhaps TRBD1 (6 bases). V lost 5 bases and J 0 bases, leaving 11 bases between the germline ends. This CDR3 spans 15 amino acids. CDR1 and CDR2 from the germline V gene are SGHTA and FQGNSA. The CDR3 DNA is TGTGCCAGCAGCCAAGACAGGAGCTCTGGAAACACCATATATTTT. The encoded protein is CASSQDRSSGNTIYF. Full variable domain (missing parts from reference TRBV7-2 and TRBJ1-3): GAGVSQSPSNKVTEKGKDVELRCDPISGHTALYWYRQSLGQGLEFLIYFQGNSAPDKSGLPSDRFSAERTGGSVSTLTIQRTQQEDSAVYLCASSQDRSSGNTIYFGEGSWLTVV.

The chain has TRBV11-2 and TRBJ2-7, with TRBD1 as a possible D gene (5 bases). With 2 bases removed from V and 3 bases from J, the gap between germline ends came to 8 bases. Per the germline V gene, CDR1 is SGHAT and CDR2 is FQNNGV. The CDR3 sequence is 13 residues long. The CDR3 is CASSLTGDYEQYF. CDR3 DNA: TGTGCCAGCAGCTTAACAGGAGACTACGAGCAGTACTTC.

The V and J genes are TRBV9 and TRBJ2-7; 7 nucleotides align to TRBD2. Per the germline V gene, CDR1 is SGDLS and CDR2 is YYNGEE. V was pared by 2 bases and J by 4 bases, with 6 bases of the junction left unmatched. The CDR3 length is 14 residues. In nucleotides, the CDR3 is TGTGCCAGCAGCGTGGGCGGGAGTGGGTACGAGCAGTACTTC. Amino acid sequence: CASSVGGSGYEQYF.

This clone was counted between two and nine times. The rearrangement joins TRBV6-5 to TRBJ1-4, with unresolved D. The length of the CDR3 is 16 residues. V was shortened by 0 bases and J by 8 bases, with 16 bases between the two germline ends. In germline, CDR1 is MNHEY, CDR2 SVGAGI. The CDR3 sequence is CASSYSVAGDGEKLFF. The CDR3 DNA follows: TGTGCCAGCAGTTACTCTGTGGCGGGAGACGGGGAAAAACTGTTTTTT.

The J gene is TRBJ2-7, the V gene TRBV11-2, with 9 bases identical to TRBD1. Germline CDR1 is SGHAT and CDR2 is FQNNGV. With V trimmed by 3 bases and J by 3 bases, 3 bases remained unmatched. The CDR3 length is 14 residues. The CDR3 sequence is CASSFGTGSYEQYF. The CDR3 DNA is TGTGCCAGCAGCTTTGGGACAGGGAGCTACGAGCAGTACTTC.

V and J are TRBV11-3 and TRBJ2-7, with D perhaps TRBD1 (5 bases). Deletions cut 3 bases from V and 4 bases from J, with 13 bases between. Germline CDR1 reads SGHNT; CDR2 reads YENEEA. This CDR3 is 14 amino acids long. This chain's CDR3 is CASSFPAREYEQYF. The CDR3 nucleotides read TGTGCCAGCAGCTTTCCGGCCAGGGAATACGAGCAGTACTTC.

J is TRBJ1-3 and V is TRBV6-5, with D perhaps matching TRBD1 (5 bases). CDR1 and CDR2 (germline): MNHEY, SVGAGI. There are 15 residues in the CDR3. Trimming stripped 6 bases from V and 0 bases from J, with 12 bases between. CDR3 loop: CASRPDSNSGNTIYF. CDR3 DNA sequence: TGTGCCAGCAGGCCCGACAGTAACTCTGGAAACACCATATATTTT.

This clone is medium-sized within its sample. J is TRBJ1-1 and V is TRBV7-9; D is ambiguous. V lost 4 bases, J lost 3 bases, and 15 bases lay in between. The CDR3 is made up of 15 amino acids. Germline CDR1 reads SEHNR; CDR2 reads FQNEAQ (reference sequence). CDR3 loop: CASSSDLNGDTEAFF. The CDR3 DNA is TGTGCCAGCAGCTCGGACTTAAACGGGGACACTGAAGCTTTCTTT.

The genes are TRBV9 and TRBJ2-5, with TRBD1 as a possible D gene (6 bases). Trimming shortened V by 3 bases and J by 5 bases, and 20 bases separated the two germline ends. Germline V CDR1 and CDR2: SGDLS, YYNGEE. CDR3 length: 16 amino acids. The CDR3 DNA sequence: TGTGCCAGCAGCGGAGACTCAGGGGCCCTAGCTGAGACCCAGTACTTC. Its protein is CASSGDSGALAETQYF. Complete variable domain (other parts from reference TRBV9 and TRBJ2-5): DSGVTQTPKHLITATGQRVTLRCSPRSGDLSVYWYQQSLDQGLQFLIQYYNGEERAKGNILERFSAQQFPDLHSELNLSSLELGDSALYFCASSGDSGALAETQYFGPGTRLLVL.

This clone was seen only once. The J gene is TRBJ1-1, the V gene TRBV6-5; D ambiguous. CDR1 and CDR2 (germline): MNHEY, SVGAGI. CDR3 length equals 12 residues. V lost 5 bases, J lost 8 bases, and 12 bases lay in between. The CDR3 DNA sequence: TGTGCCAGCAGTCGACCGGGAGGGGAAGCTTTCTTT. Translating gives CASSRPGGEAFF.

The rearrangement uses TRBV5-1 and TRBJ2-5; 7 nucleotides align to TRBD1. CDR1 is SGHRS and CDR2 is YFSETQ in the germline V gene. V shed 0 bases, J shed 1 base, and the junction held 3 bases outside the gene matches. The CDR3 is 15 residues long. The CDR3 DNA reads TGCGCCAGCAGCTTGGTCGACAGGGCCCAAGAGACCCAGTACTTC. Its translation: CASSLVDRAQETQYF. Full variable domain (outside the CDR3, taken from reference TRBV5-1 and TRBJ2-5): KAGVTQTPRYLIKTRGQQVTLSCSPISGHRSVSWYQQTPGQGLQFLFEYFSETQRNKGNFPGRFSGRQFSNSRSEMNVSTLELGDSALYLCASSLVDRAQETQYFGPGTRLLVL.

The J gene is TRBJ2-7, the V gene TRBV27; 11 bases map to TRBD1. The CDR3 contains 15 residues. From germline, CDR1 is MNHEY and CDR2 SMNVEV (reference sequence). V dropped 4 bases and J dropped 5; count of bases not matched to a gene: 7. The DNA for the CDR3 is TGTGCCAGCAGTTCCCTGGACAGGGGGCTGAACGAGCAGTACTTC. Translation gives CASSSLDRGLNEQYF.

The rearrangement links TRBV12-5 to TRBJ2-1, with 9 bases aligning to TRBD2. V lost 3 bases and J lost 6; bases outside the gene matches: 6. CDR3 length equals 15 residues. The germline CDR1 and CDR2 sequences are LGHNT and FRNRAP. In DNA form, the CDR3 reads TGTGCTAGTGGTTTAGGGACTAGCTCTTCCAATGAGCAGTTCTTC. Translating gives CASGLGTSSSNEQFF.

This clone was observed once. The CDR3: CATWEDNYEQYF. Written as DNA, the CDR3 is TGTGCCACATGGGAGGATAACTACGAGCAGTACTTC. The chain carries TRBV5-4 and TRBJ2-7, with TRBD2 as a possible D gene (6 bases). Trimming pared 9 bases from V and 3 bases from J, leaving 13 bases between. Germline lookup yields CDR1 SGHNT and CDR2 YYREEE (reference sequence). The CDR3 totals 12 residues.

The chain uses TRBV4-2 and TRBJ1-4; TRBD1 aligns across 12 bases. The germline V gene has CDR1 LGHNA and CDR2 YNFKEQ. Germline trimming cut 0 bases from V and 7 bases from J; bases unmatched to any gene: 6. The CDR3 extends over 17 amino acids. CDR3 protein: CASSQDGLGQGAEKLFF. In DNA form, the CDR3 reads TGTGCCAGCAGCCAAGATGGTTTGGGACAGGGGGCTGAAAAACTGTTTTTT.

CDR3 DNA: TGTGCCAGCAGTTACTCAGGACTAGCGACAGATACGCAGTATTTT. Translated: CASSYSGLATDTQYF. V and J are TRBV6-6 and TRBJ2-3, with 9 nucleotides matching TRBD2. CDR1 and CDR2 from the germline V gene are MNHNY and SVGAGI (reference sequence). CDR3 length: 15 amino acids. After removal of 0 bases from V and 3 bases from J, the junction contained 1 base not matched to a gene.

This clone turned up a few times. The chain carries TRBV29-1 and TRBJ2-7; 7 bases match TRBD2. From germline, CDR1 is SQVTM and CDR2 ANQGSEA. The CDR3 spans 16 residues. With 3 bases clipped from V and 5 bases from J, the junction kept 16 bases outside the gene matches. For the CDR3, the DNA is TGCAGCGTTGATGGTTGGGACGGCGGGGGTCTGGACGAGCAGTACTTC. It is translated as CSVDGWDGGGLDEQYF.

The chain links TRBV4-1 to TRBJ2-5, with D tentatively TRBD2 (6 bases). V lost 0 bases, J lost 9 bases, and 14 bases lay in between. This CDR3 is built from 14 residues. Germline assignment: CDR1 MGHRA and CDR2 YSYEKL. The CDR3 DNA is TGCGCCAGCAGCCAAGAAGGGCGGCCGGGGGCCCAGTACTTC. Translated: CASSQEGRPGAQYF.

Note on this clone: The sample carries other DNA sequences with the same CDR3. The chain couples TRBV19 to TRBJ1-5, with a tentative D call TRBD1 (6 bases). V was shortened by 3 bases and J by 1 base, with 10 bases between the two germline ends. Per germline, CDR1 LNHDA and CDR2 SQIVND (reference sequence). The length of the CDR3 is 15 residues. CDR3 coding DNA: TGTGCCAGTAGTATTTGGGACACCAGCAATCAGCCCCAGCATTTT. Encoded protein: CASSIWDTSNQPQHF.

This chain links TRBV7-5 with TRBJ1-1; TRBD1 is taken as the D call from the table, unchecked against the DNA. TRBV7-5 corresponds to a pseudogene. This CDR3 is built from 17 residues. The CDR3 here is CARSERRDSPTGTEAFF. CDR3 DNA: TGTGCCAGAAGCGAGCGAAGGGACAGCCCGACGGGCACTGAAGCTTTCTTT.

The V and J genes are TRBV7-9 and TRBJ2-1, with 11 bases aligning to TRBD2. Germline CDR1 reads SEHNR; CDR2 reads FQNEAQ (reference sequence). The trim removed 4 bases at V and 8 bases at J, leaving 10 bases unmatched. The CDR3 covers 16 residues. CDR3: CASSSPTSGISDEQFF. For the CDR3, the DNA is TGTGCCAGCAGCTCCCCGACTAGCGGGATTAGCGATGAGCAGTTCTTC. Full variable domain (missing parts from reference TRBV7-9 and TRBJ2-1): DTGVSQNPRHKITKRGQNVTFRCDPISEHNRLYWYRQTLGQGPEFLTYFQNEAQLEKSRLLSDRFSAERPKGSFSTLEIQRTEQGDSAMYLCASSSPTSGISDEQFFGPGTRLTVL.

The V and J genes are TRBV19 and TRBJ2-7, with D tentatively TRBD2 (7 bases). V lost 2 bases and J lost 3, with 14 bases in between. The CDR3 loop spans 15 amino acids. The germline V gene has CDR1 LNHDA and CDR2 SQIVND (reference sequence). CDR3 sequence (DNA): TGTGCCAGTAGTATAAGGGCGGGGGCCCACTACGAGCAGTACTTC. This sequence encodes CASSIRAGAHYEQYF.